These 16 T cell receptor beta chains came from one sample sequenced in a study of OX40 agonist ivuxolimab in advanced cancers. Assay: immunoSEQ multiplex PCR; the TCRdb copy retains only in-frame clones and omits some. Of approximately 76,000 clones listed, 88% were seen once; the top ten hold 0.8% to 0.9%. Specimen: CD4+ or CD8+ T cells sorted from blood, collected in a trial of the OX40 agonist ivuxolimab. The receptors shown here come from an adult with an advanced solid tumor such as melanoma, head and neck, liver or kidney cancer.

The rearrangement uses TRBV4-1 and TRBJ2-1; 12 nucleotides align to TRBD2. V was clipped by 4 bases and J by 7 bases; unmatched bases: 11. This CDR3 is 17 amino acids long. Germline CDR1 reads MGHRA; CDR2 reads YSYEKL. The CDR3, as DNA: TGCGCCAGCAGCCCTGGACTAGCGGGACCCCGACGGAATGAGCAGTTCTTC. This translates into CASSPGLAGPRRNEQFF.

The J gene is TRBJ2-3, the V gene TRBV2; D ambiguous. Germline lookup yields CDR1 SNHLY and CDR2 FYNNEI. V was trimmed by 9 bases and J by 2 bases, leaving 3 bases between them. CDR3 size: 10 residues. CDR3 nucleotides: TGTGCCAGGAACACAGATACGCAGTATTTT. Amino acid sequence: CARNTDTQYF.

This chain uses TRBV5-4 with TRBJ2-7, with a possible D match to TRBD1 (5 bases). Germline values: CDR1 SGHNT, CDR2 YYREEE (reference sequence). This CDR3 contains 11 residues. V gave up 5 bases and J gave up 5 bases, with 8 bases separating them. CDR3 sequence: CASSAGNEQYF. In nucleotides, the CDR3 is TGTGCCAGCAGTGCAGGGAACGAGCAGTACTTC.

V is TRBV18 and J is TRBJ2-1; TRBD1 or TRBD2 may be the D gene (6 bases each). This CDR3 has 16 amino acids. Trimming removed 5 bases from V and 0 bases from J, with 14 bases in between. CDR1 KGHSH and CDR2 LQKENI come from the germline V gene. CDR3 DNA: TGTGCCAGCTCATCCCGAGGGGGGAGCTCCTACAATGAGCAGTTCTTC. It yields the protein CASSSRGGSSYNEQFF.

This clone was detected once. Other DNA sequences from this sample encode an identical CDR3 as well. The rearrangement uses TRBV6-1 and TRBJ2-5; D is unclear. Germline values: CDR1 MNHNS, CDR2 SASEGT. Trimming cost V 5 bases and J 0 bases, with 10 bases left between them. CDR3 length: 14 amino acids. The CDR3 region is CASSIGQNQETQYF. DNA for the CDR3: TGTGCCAGCAGTATAGGGCAGAACCAAGAGACCCAGTACTTC.

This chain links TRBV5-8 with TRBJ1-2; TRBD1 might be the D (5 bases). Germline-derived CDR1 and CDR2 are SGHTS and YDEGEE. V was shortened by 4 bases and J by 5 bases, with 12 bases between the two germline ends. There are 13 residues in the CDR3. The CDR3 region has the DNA TGTGCCAGCAGCCGGACATCCGATTATGGCTACACCTTC. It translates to CASSRTSDYGYTF.

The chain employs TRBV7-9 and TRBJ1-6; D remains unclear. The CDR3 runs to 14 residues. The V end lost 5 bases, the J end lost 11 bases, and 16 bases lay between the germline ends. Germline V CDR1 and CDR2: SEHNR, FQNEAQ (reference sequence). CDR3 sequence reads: CASSKEHFGTPLHF. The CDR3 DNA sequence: TGTGCCAGCAGCAAGGAACATTTTGGGACACCCCTCCACTTT. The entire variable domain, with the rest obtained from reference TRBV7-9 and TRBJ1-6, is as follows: DTGVSQNPRHKITKRGQNVTFRCDPISEHNRLYWYRQTLGQGPEFLTYFQNEAQLEKSRLLSDRFSAERPKGSFSTLEIQRTEQGDSAMYLCASSKEHFGTPLHFGNGTRLTVT.

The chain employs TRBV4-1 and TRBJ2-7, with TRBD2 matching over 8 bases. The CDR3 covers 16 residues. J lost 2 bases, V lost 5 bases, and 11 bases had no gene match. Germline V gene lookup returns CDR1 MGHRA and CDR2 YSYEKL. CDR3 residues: CASSTRTQAGAYEQYF. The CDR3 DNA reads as TGCGCCAGCAGCACCCGGACCCAAGCGGGGGCCTACGAGCAGTACTTC.

CDR3 sequence (DNA): TGTGCCAGCAGCTCCCTCAGGGGGACAGGGGCGGATCAACAAGAGACCCAGTACTTC. Translated, it gives CASSSLRGTGADQQETQYF. This chain joins TRBV7-8 and TRBJ2-5, with 10 bases fitting TRBD1. V lost 4 bases and J lost 2; bases outside the gene matches: 16. Germline V lookup: CDR1 SGHVS, CDR2 FQNEAQ. The CDR3 loop spans 19 amino acids.

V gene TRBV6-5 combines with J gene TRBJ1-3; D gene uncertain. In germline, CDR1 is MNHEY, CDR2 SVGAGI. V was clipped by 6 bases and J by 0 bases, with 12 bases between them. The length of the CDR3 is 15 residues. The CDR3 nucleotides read TGTGCCAGCAGCTTGACGCCGAGCTCTGGAAACACCATATATTTT. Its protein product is CASSLTPSSGNTIYF.

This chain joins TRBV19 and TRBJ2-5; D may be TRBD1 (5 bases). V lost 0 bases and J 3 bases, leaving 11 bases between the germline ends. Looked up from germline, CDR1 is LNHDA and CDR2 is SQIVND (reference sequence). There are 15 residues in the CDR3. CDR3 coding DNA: TGTGCCAGTAGTATAGATTATATAGGGGAAGAGACCCAGTACTTC. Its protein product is CASSIDYIGEETQYF.

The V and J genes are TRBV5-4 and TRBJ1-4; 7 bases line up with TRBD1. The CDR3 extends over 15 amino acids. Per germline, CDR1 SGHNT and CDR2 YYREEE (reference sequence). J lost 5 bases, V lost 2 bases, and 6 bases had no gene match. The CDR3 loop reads CASSLRDSRNEKLFF. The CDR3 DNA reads TGTGCCAGCAGCTTAAGGGACAGCCGGAATGAAAAACTGTTTTTT.

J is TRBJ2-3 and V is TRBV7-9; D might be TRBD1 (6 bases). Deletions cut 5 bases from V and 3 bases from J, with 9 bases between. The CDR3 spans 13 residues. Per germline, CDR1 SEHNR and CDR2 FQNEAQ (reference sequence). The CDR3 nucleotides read TGTGCCAGCAGCATCACAGGGACAGATACGCAGTATTTT. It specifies CASSITGTDTQYF. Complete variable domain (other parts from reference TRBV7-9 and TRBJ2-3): DTGVSQNPRHKITKRGQNVTFRCDPISEHNRLYWYRQTLGQGPEFLTYFQNEAQLEKSRLLSDRFSAERPKGSFSTLEIQRTEQGDSAMYLCASSITGTDTQYFGPGTRLTVL.

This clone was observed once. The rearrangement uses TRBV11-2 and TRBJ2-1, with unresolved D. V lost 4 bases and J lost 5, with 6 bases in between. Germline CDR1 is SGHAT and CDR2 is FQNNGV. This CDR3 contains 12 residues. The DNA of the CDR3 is TGTGCCAGCAGCTCTAGGGACAATGAGCAGTTCTTC. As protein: CASSSRDNEQFF.

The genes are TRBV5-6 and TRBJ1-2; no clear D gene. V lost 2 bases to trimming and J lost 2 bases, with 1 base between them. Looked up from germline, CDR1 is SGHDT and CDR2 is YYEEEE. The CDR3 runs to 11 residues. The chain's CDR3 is CASSLNYGYTF. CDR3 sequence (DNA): TGTGCCAGCAGCTTAAACTATGGCTACACCTTC.

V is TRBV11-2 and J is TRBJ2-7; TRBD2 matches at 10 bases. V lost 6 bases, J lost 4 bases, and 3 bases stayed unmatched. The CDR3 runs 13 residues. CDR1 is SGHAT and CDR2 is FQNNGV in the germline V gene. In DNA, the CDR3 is TGTGCCAGCAGAGCGACTAGCGGGTACGAGCAGTACTTC. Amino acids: CASRATSGYEQYF.